The 21 T cell receptor beta chains presented below share a single source sample, sequenced in a study of blood T cell repertoires in COVID-19. Sequenced by immunoSEQ multiplex PCR; TCRdb stores in-frame clones only, minus some. The data hold some 180,000 clones, with around 85% observed a single time. Material: PBMCs or T cells enriched from blood (not recorded which). Source of these receptors: a man in his forties who had recovered from COVID-19.

This clone was found once. The rearrangement joins TRBV4-2 to TRBJ1-2; no clear D gene. CDR3 length equals 15 residues. Per the germline V gene, CDR1 is LGHNA and CDR2 is YNFKEQ. V was shortened by 1 base and J by 3 bases, with 12 bases between the two germline ends. CDR3 protein: CASSQGKLAHYGYTF. The DNA for the CDR3 is TGTGCCAGCAGCCAAGGGAAGTTAGCCCACTATGGCTACACCTTC.

CDR3 sequence (DNA): TGTGCCTGGAGTGTTGAGAGGCCCGGGGAGCTGTTTTTT. Residues: CAWSVERPGELFF. The V gene is TRBV30, the J gene TRBJ2-2, with unresolved D. Trimming took off 0 bases at V and 6 bases at J, with 8 bases between the two ends. This CDR3 is 13 amino acids long. Germline V CDR1 and CDR2: GTSNPN, SVGIG (reference sequence).

The genes are TRBV5-1 and TRBJ1-1; 9 nucleotides match TRBD1. The CDR3 has 18 amino acids. Germline V gene lookup returns CDR1 SGHRS and CDR2 YFSETQ. With 0 bases clipped from V and 3 bases from J, the junction kept 12 bases outside the gene matches. CDR3 bases: TGCGCCAGCAGCTTGGGTACCGACACCGGGACAGGGTACACTGAAGCTTTCTTT. Its protein is CASSLGTDTGTGYTEAFF.

The rearrangement joins TRBV12-3 or TRBV12-4 to TRBJ2-1; possibly TRBD2 for D (5 bases). The V end lost 9 bases, the J end lost 9 bases, and 12 bases lay between the germline ends. This CDR3 is built from 11 residues. CDR3 nucleotides: TGTGCCAGTAGCGTAACGATTGAGCAGTTCTTC. This gives the protein CASSVTIEQFF.

This clone appeared once. V and J are TRBV19 and TRBJ2-7, with D possibly matching TRBD2 (6 bases). CDR3 size: 14 residues. The V gene's germline CDR1 is LNHDA and CDR2 SQIVND (reference sequence). V gave up 2 bases and J gave up 2 bases, with 10 bases separating them. For the CDR3, the DNA is TGTGCCAGTAGTATACCGGGACTTCCCTACGAGCAGTACTTC. Protein: CASSIPGLPYEQYF.

This sequence joins TRBV5-1 and TRBJ2-7; D is possibly TRBD1 (6 bases). This CDR3 has 15 amino acids. Germline values: CDR1 SGHRS, CDR2 YFSETQ. Trimming cost V 3 bases and J 0 bases, with 13 bases left between them. The CDR3 sequence: CASSWGTPSSYEQYF. CDR3 coding DNA: TGCGCCAGCAGCTGGGGGACACCAAGCTCCTACGAGCAGTACTTC.

The V gene is TRBV5-5, the J gene TRBJ1-6, with D possibly matching TRBD1 (6 bases). The CDR3 runs 15 residues. The V end was cut by 1 base, the J end by 7 bases, with 12 bases between. Looked up from germline, CDR1 is SGHKS and CDR2 is YYEKEE (reference sequence). The CDR3 sequence: CASSLTGQSNSPLHF. CDR3 bases: TGTGCCAGCAGCTTGACTGGACAGTCCAATTCACCCCTCCACTTT.

V gene TRBV6-1 combines with J gene TRBJ1-5; 7 positions agree with TRBD1. The CDR3 contains 16 residues. Looked up from germline, CDR1 is MNHNS and CDR2 is SASEGT. The V gene end was trimmed by 2 bases and the J gene end by 5 bases; junction bases not matched to a gene: 9. The CDR3 bases are TGTGCCAGCAGTGAATATCCGGACAGGCCCCATCAGCCCCAGCATTTT. Translated, it gives CASSEYPDRPHQPQHF.

This clone was found a few times. This rearrangement joins TRBV7-2 to TRBJ1-3; unclear D gene. CDR3 size: 13 residues. With 5 bases removed from V and 4 bases from J, the gap between germline ends came to 9 bases. CDR1 and CDR2 (germline): SGHTA, FQGNSA. This chain's CDR3 is CASSPQTGNTIYF. As DNA, the CDR3 is TGTGCCAGCAGCCCCCAGACAGGAAACACCATATATTTT.

The chain links TRBV29-1 to TRBJ2-7, with 9 positions matching TRBD1. V lost 4 bases, J lost 1 base, and 5 bases stayed unmatched. The CDR3 totals 14 residues. CDR1 is SQVTM, CDR2 ANQGSEA, per germline. The CDR3 bases are TGCAGCGTTGTCGGGGGGACAGGGTCCTACGAGCAGTACTTC. Its translation: CSVVGGTGSYEQYF.

DNA of the CDR3: TGTGCCAGCAGTTTAGCAGGGGGCGAGGCCGGGGAGCTGTTTTTT. Protein product: CASSLAGGEAGELFF. This sequence joins TRBV28 and TRBJ2-2; 8 positions agree with TRBD1. CDR3 length: 15 amino acids. Trimming removed 2 bases from V and 6 bases from J; junction bases left unmatched: 5. Germline CDR1 is MDHEN and CDR2 is SYDVKM.

In this sample, this clone turned up once. The chain has TRBV7-8 and TRBJ1-2, with D maybe TRBD1 (6 bases). Germline V lookup: CDR1 SGHVS, CDR2 FQNEAQ. The CDR3 loop spans 17 amino acids. V was shortened by 2 bases and J by 7 bases, with 23 bases between the two germline ends. The DNA of the CDR3 is TGTGCCAGCAGCTTATCCCCAGGACGGGGGGCGTTTCGTGGCTACACCTTC. Its translation: CASSLSPGRGAFRGYTF.

This clone was seen only once. The chain employs TRBV10-3 and TRBJ1-1, with D unclear. V was trimmed by 8 bases and J by 5 bases, leaving 15 bases between them. Germline CDR1 reads ENHRY; CDR2 reads SYGVKD. This CDR3 is built from 13 residues. The chain's CDR3 is CAIGSPGFTEAFF. CDR3 DNA: TGTGCCATCGGTTCCCCGGGGTTTACTGAAGCTTTCTTT.

This clone came up once. The chain couples TRBV4-1 to TRBJ2-7, with D perhaps TRBD1 (5 bases). The CDR3 runs to 14 residues. Trimming shortened V by 4 bases and J by 1 base, and 11 bases separated the two germline ends. From germline, CDR1 is MGHRA and CDR2 YSYEKL. CDR3: CASSPTVTSYEQYF. The CDR3 DNA reads as TGCGCCAGCAGCCCGACAGTGACATCCTACGAGCAGTACTTC.

The chain recombines TRBV6-5 with TRBJ2-7; TRBD1 matches 7 bases. The CDR3 loop spans 12 amino acids. The V gene end was trimmed by 8 bases and the J gene end by 2 bases; junction bases not matched to a gene: 3. The germline CDR1 and CDR2 sequences are MNHEY and SVGAGI. The CDR3 DNA is TGTGCCAGCGTCGACAGGGCCTACGAGCAGTACTTC. Its protein is CASVDRAYEQYF.

In nucleotides, the CDR3 is TGTGCCAGCAGCCAAGATTTAGGGAGTGGCTACACCTTC. Translation gives CASSQDLGSGYTF. J is TRBJ1-2 and V is TRBV3-1 (or the pseudogene TRBV3-2); D is unclear. This CDR3 is built from 13 residues. Germline V CDR1 and CDR2: LGHDT, YNNKEL (reference sequence). Deletions cut 0 bases from V and 7 bases from J, with 9 bases between.

The chain carries TRBV18 and TRBJ2-3, with 9 nucleotides matching TRBD2. V dropped 1 base and J dropped 6; count of bases not matched to a gene: 8. The CDR3 is 16 amino acids. Looked up from germline, CDR1 is KGHSH and CDR2 is LQKENI. The CDR3 reads CASSPRGGRARDTQYF. The CDR3 bases are TGTGCCAGCTCACCACGCGGCGGGAGGGCCCGGGATACGCAGTATTTT.

The chain couples TRBV24-1 to TRBJ2-5; 9 bases are shared with TRBD1. The length of the CDR3 is 17 residues. V was pared by 3 bases and J by 4 bases, with 11 bases of the junction left unmatched. The germline CDR1 and CDR2 sequences are KGHDR and SFDVKD. The CDR3 reads CATSDPAGQGQGETQYF. CDR3 sequence (DNA): TGTGCCACCAGTGATCCTGCTGGGCAGGGACAGGGAGAGACCCAGTACTTC.

This clone was detected only once. This chain uses TRBV25-1 with TRBJ1-2; possibly TRBD1 for D (6 bases). This CDR3 has 14 amino acids. The germline gives CDR1 MGHDK, CDR2 SYGVNS. V was shortened by 5 bases and J by 3 bases, with 13 bases between the two germline ends. CDR3 loop: CASSSRDTYYGYTF. In DNA, the CDR3 is TGTGCCAGCAGTTCAAGGGACACCTACTATGGCTACACCTTC.

V and J are TRBV29-1 and TRBJ1-4; possibly TRBD1 for D (5 bases). Trimming left V 4 bases short and J 3 bases short, with 9 bases between. The CDR3 extends over 13 amino acids. Per germline, CDR1 SQVTM and CDR2 ANQGSEA. The CDR3 sequence: CSVGGGANEKLFF. CDR3 in DNA: TGCAGCGTTGGTGGGGGGGCTAATGAAAAACTGTTTTTT.

V and J are TRBV28 and TRBJ1-4, with 7 bases lining up with TRBD1. Germline V lookup: CDR1 MDHEN, CDR2 SYDVKM. Trimming removed 5 bases from V and 7 bases from J; junction bases left unmatched: 13. There are 16 residues in the CDR3. This CDR3 is CASSAPEEGAREKLFF. DNA for the CDR3: TGTGCCAGCAGTGCCCCTGAAGAGGGGGCACGTGAAAAACTGTTTTTT.